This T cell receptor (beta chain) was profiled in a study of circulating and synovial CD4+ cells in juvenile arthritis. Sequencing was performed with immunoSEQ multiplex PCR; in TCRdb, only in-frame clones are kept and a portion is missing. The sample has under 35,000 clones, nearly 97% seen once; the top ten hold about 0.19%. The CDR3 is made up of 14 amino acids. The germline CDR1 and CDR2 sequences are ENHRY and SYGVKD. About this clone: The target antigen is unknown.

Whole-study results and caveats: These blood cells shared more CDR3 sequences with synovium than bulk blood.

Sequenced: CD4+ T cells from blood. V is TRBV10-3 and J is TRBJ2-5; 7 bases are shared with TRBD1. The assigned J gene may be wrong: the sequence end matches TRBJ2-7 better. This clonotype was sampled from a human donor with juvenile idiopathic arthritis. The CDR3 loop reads CAIRAGTASYEQYF. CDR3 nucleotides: TGTGCCATCAGAGCCGGGACAGCGTCCTACGAGCAGTACTTC.